This T cell receptor (beta chain) comes out of a study of T-cell reconstitution after alpha-beta-depleted transplantation in children. CDR3 length equals 13 residues. Germline assignment: CDR1 MDHEN and CDR2 SYDVKM. Trimming removed 7 bases at V and 5 bases at J, with 15 bases between. The TCRbeta library incorporated unique molecular identifiers. TCRdb processed the PCR reads anew with MiXCR; each CDR3 protein has one entry. This sample carries 360,000 or so distinct CDR3 sequences, approximately 20% of them seen once, and the ten largest clones take about 3.8%. This clonotype showed up just a few times.

The V and J genes are TRBV28 and TRBJ2-7; D unresolved. The sample here was PBMCs from the stem cell graft donor, taken from the stem cell graft. The sequence came from a human donor who donated a stem cell graft to a child with acute myeloid leukemia. The CDR3 DNA is TGTGCCAGCAATCCGAGCACTGAGAACGAGCAGTACTTC. This gives the protein CASNPSTENEQYF.